This note documents a single TCR beta chain sequence. The authors' processing: Using reference gene primer amplification, nucleated cell counts were estimated. Libraries were prepared by immunoSEQ multiplex PCR; TCRdb keeps only in-frame clonotypes and omits some of them. From that table come the V and J calls and clone size; the DNA was used to work out D and trimming. The sample contains about 320,000 clones, approximately 85% of which appear only once. The sample comes from a study of blood T cell repertoires in COVID-19. The germline V gene encodes CDR1 LNHDA and CDR2 SQIVND (reference sequence). V lost 3 bases and J lost 2; bases outside the gene matches: 9. CDR3 size: 16 residues.

Sequencing was performed on peripheral blood. The TCR comes from a human donor in a cohort sampled during active COVID-19. The V and J genes are TRBV19 and TRBJ1-2, with 7 bases aligning to TRBD1. DNA for the CDR3: TGTGCCAGTAGTATGGGGGATCAGACAGGGAACTATGGCTACACCTTC. Translated, it gives CASSMGDQTGNYGYTF.